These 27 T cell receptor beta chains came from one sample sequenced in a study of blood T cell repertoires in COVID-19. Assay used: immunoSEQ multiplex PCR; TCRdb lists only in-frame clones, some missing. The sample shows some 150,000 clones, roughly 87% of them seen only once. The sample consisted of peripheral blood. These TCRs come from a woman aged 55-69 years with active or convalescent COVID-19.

CDR3 coding DNA: TGTGCCAGCAGTTGGAGGGTGAACACTGAAGCTTTCTTT. Encoded protein: CASSWRVNTEAFF. This chain connects TRBV6-2 or TRBV6-3 to TRBJ1-1; D remains unclear. The V end was cut by 4 bases, the J end by 0 bases, with 6 bases between. CDR3 length: 13 amino acids. Germline CDR1 and CDR2: MNHEY and SVGEGT.

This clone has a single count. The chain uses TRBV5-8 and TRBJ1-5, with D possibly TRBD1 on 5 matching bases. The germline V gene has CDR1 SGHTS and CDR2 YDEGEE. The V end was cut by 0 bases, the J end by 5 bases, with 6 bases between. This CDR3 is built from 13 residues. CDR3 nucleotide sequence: TGTGCCAGCAGCTTGGGGGGCTATCAGCCCCAGCATTTT. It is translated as CASSLGGYQPQHF.

The DNA for the CDR3 is TGTGCCAGCAGCTTAGCGGGGGACAGAGCCTACGAGCAGTACTTC. Translating gives CASSLAGDRAYEQYF. This chain joins TRBV7-8 and TRBJ2-7; TRBD1 matches 7 bases. This CDR3 region has 15 residues. Trimming cost V 0 bases and J 2 bases; bases outside gene matches: 4. Germline CDR1 SGHVS, CDR2 FQNEAQ.

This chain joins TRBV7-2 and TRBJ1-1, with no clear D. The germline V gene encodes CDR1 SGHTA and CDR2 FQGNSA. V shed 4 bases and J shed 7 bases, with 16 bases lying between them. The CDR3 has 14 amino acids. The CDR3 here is CASSSQPQAVEAFF. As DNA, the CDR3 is TGTGCCAGCAGCTCCCAACCCCAGGCAGTTGAAGCTTTCTTT.

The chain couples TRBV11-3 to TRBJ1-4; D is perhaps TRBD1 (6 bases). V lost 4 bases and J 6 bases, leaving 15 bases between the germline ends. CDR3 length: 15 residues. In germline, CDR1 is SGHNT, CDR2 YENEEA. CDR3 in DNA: TGTGCCAGCAGCTCCGGACAGCCGGGTGATGAAAAACTGTTTTTT. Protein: CASSSGQPGDEKLFF.

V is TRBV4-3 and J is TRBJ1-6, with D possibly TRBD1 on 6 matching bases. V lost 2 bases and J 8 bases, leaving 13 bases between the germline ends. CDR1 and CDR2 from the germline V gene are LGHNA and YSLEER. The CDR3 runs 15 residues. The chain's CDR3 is CASSQSTGWDSPLHF. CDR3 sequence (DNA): TGCGCCAGCAGCCAATCCACAGGGTGGGATTCACCCCTCCACTTT.

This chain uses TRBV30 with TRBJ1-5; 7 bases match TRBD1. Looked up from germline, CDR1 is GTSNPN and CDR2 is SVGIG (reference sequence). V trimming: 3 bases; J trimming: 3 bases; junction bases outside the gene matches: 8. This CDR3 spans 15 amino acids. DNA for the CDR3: TGTGCCTGGAGCCTAATGGGACAGCCCAATCAGCCCCAGCATTTT. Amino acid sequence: CAWSLMGQPNQPQHF.

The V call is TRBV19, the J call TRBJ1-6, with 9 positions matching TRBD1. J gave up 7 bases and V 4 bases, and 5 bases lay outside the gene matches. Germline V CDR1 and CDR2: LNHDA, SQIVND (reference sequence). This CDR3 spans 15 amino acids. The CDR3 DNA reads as TGTGCCAGTAGTACCACCGGGACAGGGAATTCACCCCTCCACTTT. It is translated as CASSTTGTGNSPLHF.

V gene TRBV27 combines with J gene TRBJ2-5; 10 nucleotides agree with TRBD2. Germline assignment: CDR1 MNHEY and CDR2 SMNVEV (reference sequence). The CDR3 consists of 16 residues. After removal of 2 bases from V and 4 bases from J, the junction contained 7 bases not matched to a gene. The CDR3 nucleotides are TGTGCCAGCAGTTTAAGCGGGGGGGCTTGGATAGAGACCCAGTACTTC. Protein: CASSLSGGAWIETQYF.

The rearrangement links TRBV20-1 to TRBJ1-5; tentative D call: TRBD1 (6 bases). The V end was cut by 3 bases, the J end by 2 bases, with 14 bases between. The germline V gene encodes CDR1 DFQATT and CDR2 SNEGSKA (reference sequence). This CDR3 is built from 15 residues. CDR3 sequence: CSASTGFGGNQPQHF. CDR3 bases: TGCAGTGCTAGTACAGGGTTTGGGGGCAATCAGCCCCAGCATTTT.

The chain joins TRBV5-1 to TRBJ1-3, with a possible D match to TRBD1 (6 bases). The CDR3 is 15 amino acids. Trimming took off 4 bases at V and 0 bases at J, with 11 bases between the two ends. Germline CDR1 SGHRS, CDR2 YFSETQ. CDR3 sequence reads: CASSTGTNSGNTIYF. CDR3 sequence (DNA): TGCGCCAGCAGCACCGGGACAAACTCTGGAAACACCATATATTTT.

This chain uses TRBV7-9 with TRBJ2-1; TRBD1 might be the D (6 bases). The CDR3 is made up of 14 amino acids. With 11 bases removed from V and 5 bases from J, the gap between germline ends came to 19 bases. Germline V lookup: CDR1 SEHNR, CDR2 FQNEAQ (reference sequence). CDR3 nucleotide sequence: TGTGCCGGCGGAACAGGGAGTTCCCACAATGAGCAGTTCTTC. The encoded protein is CAGGTGSSHNEQFF.

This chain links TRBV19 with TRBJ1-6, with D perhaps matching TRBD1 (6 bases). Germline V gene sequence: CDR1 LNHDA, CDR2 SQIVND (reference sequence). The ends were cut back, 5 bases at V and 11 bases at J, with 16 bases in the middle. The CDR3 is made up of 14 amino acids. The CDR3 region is CASSPQGKGAPLHF. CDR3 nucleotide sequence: TGTGCCAGTAGTCCCCAGGGCAAGGGGGCACCCCTCCACTTT.

CDR3 protein: CASSWGGHSGNTIYF. CDR3 coding DNA: TGTGCCAGCAGTTGGGGCGGACACTCTGGAAACACCATATATTTT. The chain has TRBV6-5 and TRBJ1-3, with D possibly TRBD1 on 5 matching bases. The germline V gene encodes CDR1 MNHEY and CDR2 SVGAGI. CDR3 length: 15 amino acids. Trimming cost V 4 bases and J 0 bases, with 10 bases left between them.

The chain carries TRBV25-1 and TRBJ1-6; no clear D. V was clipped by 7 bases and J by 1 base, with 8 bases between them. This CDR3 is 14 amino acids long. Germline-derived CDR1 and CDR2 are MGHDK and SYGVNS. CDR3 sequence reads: CASMPGSYNSPLHF. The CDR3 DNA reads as TGTGCCAGCATGCCGGGTTCCTATAATTCACCCCTCCACTTT.

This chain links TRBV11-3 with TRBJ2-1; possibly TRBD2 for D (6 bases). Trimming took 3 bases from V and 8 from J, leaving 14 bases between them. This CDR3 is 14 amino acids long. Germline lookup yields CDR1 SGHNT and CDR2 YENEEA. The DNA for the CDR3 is TGTGCCAGCAGCTTGACTGCCAGGAGGGATGAGCAGTTCTTC. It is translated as CASSLTARRDEQFF. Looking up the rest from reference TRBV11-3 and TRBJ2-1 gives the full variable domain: EAGVVQSPRYKIIEKKQPVAFWCNPISGHNTLYWYLQNLGQGPELLIRYENEEAVDDSQLPKDRFSAERLKGVDSTLKIQPAELGDSAVYLCASSLTARRDEQFFGPGTRLTVL.

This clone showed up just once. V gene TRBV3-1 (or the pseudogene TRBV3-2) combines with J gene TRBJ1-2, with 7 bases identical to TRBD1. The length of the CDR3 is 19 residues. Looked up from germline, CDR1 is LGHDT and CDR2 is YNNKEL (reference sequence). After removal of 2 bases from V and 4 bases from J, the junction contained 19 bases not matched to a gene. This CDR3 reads CASSQKTPLAGGLSYGYTF. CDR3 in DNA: TGTGCCAGCAGCCAAAAAACCCCCCTTGCAGGGGGACTTAGCTATGGCTACACCTTC.

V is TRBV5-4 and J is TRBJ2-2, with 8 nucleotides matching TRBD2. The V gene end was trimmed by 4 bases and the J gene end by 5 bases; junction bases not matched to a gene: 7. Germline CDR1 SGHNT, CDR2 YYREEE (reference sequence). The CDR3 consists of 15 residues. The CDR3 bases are TGTGCCAGCAGCCGGGCGGTAGCGGGGACCGGGGAGCTGTTTTTT. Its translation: CASSRAVAGTGELFF.

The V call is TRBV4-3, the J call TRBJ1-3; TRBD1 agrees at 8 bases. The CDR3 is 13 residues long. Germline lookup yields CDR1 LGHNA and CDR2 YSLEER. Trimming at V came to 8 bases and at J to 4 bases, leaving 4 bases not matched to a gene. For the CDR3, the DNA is TGCGCCAGCGGACAGGGTAAAGGAAACACCATATATTTT. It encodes CASGQGKGNTIYF.

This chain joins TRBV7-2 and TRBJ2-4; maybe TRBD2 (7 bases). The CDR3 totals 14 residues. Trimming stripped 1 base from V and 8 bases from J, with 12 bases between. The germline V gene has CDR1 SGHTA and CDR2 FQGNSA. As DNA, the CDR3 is TGTGCCAGCAGCTTAGGGGGGGGCTCGGACATTCAGTACTTC. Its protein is CASSLGGGSDIQYF.

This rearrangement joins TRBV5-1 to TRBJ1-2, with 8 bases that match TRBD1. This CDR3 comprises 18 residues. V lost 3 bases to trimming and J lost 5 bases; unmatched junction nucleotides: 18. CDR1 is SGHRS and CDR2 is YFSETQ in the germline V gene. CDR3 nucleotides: TGCGCCAGCAGCTCGACCAGGACAGGGAGAGAGGTCTCTTATGGCTACACCTTC. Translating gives CASSSTRTGREVSYGYTF.

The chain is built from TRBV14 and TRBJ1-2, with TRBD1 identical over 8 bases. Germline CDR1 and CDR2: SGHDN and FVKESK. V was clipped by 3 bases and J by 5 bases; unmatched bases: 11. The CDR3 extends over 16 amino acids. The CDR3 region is CASSQRGQGALYGYTF. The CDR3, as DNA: TGTGCCAGCAGCCAGCGCGGTCAGGGGGCACTTTATGGCTACACCTTC.

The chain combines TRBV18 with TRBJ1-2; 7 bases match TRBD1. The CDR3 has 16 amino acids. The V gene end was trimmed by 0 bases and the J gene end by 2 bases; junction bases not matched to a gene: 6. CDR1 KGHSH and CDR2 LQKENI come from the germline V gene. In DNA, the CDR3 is TGTGCCAGCTCACCACCAGGGGGCTTTACAAACTATGGCTACACCTTC. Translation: CASSPPGGFTNYGYTF.

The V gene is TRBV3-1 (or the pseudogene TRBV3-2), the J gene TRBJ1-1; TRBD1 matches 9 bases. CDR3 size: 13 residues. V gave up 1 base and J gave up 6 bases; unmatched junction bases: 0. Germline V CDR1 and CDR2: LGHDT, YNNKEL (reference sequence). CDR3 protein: CASSQGQGAEAFF. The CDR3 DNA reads TGTGCCAGCAGCCAAGGACAGGGGGCTGAAGCTTTCTTT.

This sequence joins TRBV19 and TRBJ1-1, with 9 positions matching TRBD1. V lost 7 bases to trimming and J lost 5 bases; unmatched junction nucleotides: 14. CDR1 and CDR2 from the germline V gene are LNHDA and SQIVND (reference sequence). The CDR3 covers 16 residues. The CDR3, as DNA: TGTGCCAGTACCCTCCCGGGACAGGGAATAGGAACTGAAGCTTTCTTT. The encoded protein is CASTLPGQGIGTEAFF.

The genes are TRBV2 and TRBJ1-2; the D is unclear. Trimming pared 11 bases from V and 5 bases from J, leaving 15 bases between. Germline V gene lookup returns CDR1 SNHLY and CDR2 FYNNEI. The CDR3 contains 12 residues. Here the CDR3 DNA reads TGTGCCTCCACCCGGCACAGTTATGGCTACACCTTC. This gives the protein CASTRHSYGYTF.

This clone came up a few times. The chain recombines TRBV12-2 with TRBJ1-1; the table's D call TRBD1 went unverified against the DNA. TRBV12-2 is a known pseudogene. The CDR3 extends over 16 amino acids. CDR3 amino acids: CASRLEPPGPGTEAFF. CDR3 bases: TGTGCAAGTCGCTTAGAACCCCCAGGGCCTGGGACTGAAGCTTTCTTT.